The 18 T cell receptor beta chains reported below all come from one sample, sequenced in a study of HIV-infected patients and healthy controls. Antiretroviral therapy had run roughly three months, about 14 weeks, before follow-up blood collection. The repertoire came from unfractionated whole blood and reflected all unsorted peripheral T cells. Reverse transcription used about 500 ng RNA and constant-region primers for alpha and beta. Alpha and beta chain libraries were made separately by chain-specific third strand synthesis with multiplexing indices. One entry per CDR3 protein, called by TCRdb with MiXCR from the 5' RACE reads. The sample carries 15,000 to 20,000 distinct CDR3 sequences, 8.5% recorded once. This material consisted of blood, taken during antiretroviral therapy. Every receptor here comes from an adult with HIV infection.

This clonotype is labeled as large. The genes are TRBV6-5 and TRBJ2-7; 7 bases map to TRBD2. With 0 bases clipped from V and 4 bases from J, the junction kept 3 bases outside the gene matches. CDR1 is MNHEY, CDR2 SVGAGI, per germline. The CDR3 sequence is 14 residues long. The CDR3 region has the DNA TGTGCCAGCAGTTACTCGCTAGCGGAGTACGAGCAGTACTTC. It codes for CASSYSLAEYEQYF.

The chain employs TRBV19 and TRBJ2-7; D gene uncertain. V was pared by 3 bases and J by 3 bases, with 9 bases between. The CDR3 loop spans 13 amino acids. Per germline, CDR1 LNHDA and CDR2 SQIVND (reference sequence). In nucleotides, the CDR3 is TGTGCCAGTAGTATGGAGCCAGACTACGAGCAGTACTTC. It translates to CASSMEPDYEQYF.

This clonotype was observed many times. The rearrangement joins TRBV5-1 to TRBJ2-1, with unresolved D. V lost 4 bases and J 7 bases, leaving 6 bases between the germline ends. The CDR3 length is 11 residues. Germline values: CDR1 SGHRS, CDR2 YFSETQ. The CDR3 coding sequence is TGCGCCAGCAGCCCCAGGAATGAGCAGTTCTTC. This gives the protein CASSPRNEQFF.

The table lists this clonotype with many counts. V and J are TRBV29-1 and TRBJ2-5; 12 bases are shared with TRBD2. Unmatched junction bases numbered 8, after V lost 6 bases and J lost 3 bases. This CDR3 has 15 amino acids. Germline-derived CDR1 and CDR2 are SQVTM and ANQGSEA. The CDR3 is CSVEPLAGGKETQYF. The CDR3 DNA follows: TGCAGCGTGGAGCCACTAGCGGGGGGAAAAGAGACCCAGTACTTC. Variable domain in full (rest from reference TRBV29-1 and TRBJ2-5): SAVISQKPSRDICQRGTSLTIQCQVDSQVTMMFWYRQQPGQSLTLIATANQGSEATYESGFVIDKFPISRPNLTFSTLTVSNMSPEDSSIYLCSVEPLAGGKETQYFGPGTRLLVL.

This clonotype was recorded many times. The chain employs TRBV2 and TRBJ2-1; D possibly matches TRBD1 or TRBD2 (5 bases each). The CDR3 totals 12 residues. Germline V gives CDR1 SNHLY, CDR2 FYNNEI. Trimming pared 2 bases from V and 15 bases from J, leaving 14 bases between. The CDR3 region is CASSERGRSPFF. The CDR3 nucleotides are TGTGCCAGCAGTGAACGGGGACGGAGTCCGTTCTTC.

In its sample, this clonotype was seen a few times. V is TRBV20-1 and J is TRBJ2-3; 8 nucleotides match TRBD2. The CDR3 runs to 13 residues. V was pared by 5 bases and J by 3 bases, with 4 bases of the junction left unmatched. Germline values: CDR1 DFQATT, CDR2 SNEGSKA (reference sequence). The CDR3 DNA follows: TGCAGTGCTTTTATAGCGGGAACAGATACGCAGTATTTT. Translation: CSAFIAGTDTQYF.

This clonotype was seen ten or more times. The chain joins TRBV7-2 to TRBJ1-4; D is uncertain. Looked up from germline, CDR1 is SGHTA and CDR2 is FQGNSA. CDR3 length: 13 amino acids. Trimming removed 6 bases at V and 6 bases at J, with 11 bases between. The chain's CDR3 is CASRSAAYEKLFF. CDR3 in DNA: TGTGCCAGCAGAAGCGCAGCGTATGAAAAACTGTTTTTT.

In its sample, this clonotype is medium-sized. The chain combines TRBV6-5 with TRBJ1-1, with a tentative D call TRBD1 (5 bases). The germline V gene encodes CDR1 MNHEY and CDR2 SVGAGI. The CDR3 spans 14 residues. V lost 2 bases to trimming and J lost 4 bases, with 11 bases between them. CDR3 protein: CASSYGAEGTEAFF. The CDR3 bases are TGTGCCAGCAGTTACGGGGCGGAGGGCACTGAAGCTTTCTTT.

Ten or more counts support this clonotype. The chain uses TRBV14 and TRBJ2-1, with D unclear. CDR1 and CDR2 from the germline V gene are SGHDN and FVKESK. CDR3 length: 11 amino acids. Trimming cost V 3 bases and J 12 bases, with 9 bases left between them. The CDR3 bases are TGTGCCAGCAGCCAGCGGTTTGGGCAGTTCTTC. Translating gives CASSQRFGQFF.

This clonotype has ten or more counts. V usage is TRBV27 and J usage is TRBJ2-7, with a weak D call TRBD2 (7 bases). The CDR3 loop spans 15 amino acids. Germline-derived CDR1 and CDR2 are MNHEY and SMNVEV (reference sequence). Trimming removed 4 bases from V and 2 bases from J, with 15 bases in between. DNA of the CDR3: TGTGCCAGCAGTTCCGCAGGGGAGGGTACCTACGAGCAGTACTTC. Residues: CASSSAGEGTYEQYF.

This rearrangement joins TRBV10-3 to TRBJ1-4; D gene uncertain. Germline CDR1 reads ENHRY; CDR2 reads SYGVKD. V shed 0 bases and J shed 7 bases, with 12 bases lying between them. CDR3 length: 15 residues. CDR3 bases: TGTGCCATCAGTGAGTCGGCAGGCTCTACTGAAAAACTGTTTTTT. This sequence encodes CAISESAGSTEKLFF.

This clonotype has ten or more counts. The CDR3 sequence is CASRLAGVNNEQFF. The DNA for the CDR3 is TGTGCCAGTCGACTAGCGGGAGTGAACAATGAGCAGTTCTTC. The gene calls are TRBV19 and TRBJ2-1; 12 positions agree with TRBD2. This CDR3 has 14 residues. J was trimmed by 5 bases and V by 8 bases; bases with no gene match: 4. The germline CDR1 and CDR2 sequences are LNHDA and SQIVND (reference sequence). Based on the CDR3 plus reference TRBV19 and TRBJ2-1, the full variable domain is DGGITQSPKYLFRKEGQNVTLSCEQNLNHDAMYWYRQDPGQGLRLIYYSQIVNDFQKGDIAEGYSVSREKKESFPLTVTSAQKNPTAFYLCASRLAGVNNEQFFGPGTRLTVL.

This clonotype was detected ten times or more. V is TRBV6-1 and J is TRBJ2-5, with D possibly TRBD2 on 6 matching bases. CDR1 and CDR2 from the germline V gene are MNHNS and SASEGT. The CDR3 consists of 14 residues. Between the trimmed V and J ends, which lost 1 base and 4 bases, there was a span of 10 bases. CDR3 residues: CASSEGATRETQYF. The CDR3, as DNA: TGTGCCAGCAGTGAAGGGGCGACTAGAGAGACCCAGTACTTC.

This clonotype appeared many times. The J gene is TRBJ2-7, the V gene TRBV4-1; 9 nucleotides agree with TRBD1. Germline CDR1 and CDR2: MGHRA and YSYEKL. Trimming took 4 bases from V and 2 from J; bases not matched to a gene: 15. There are 18 residues in the CDR3. The chain's CDR3 is CASSLPEPGQGTPYEQYF. In DNA, the CDR3 is TGCGCCAGCAGCCTACCCGAACCGGGACAGGGAACCCCCTACGAGCAGTACTTC.

The chain has TRBV10-1 and TRBJ2-6; 11 bases are shared with TRBD1. V lost 7 bases, J lost 0 bases, and 5 bases stayed unmatched. The CDR3 runs 17 residues. Germline CDR1 reads WNHNN; CDR2 reads SYGVQD (reference sequence). CDR3 coding DNA: TGCGCCAGCACAGGAGGGACAGGGGGCTCTGGGGCCAACGTCCTGACTTTC. Its translation: CASTGGTGGSGANVLTF.

This clonotype came up many times. This sequence joins TRBV27 and TRBJ2-7, with 9 bases identical to TRBD2. Germline V gene sequence: CDR1 MNHEY, CDR2 SMNVEV (reference sequence). The CDR3 spans 12 residues. V was clipped by 2 bases and J by 12 bases; unmatched bases: 5. CDR3 DNA sequence: TGTGCCAGCAGTTTAGCGGGGGGGGGTCTGTACTTC. Translation gives CASSLAGGGLYF.

This clonotype occurred many times. V is TRBV12-3 or TRBV12-4 and J is TRBJ2-5, with TRBD1 identical over 9 bases. V gave up 6 bases and J gave up 4 bases; unmatched junction bases: 9. This CDR3 is 15 amino acids long. The CDR3 DNA sequence: TGTGCCAGCAGAACCGGACAGGGGTGGGGAGAGACCCAGTACTTC. This translates into CASRTGQGWGETQYF.

This clonotype was seen ten or more times. This chain links TRBV7-3 with TRBJ1-5; the match to TRBD1 covers 11 bases. With 3 bases clipped from V and 5 bases from J, the junction kept 3 bases outside the gene matches. The CDR3 is made up of 15 amino acids. Germline V CDR1 and CDR2: SGHTA, FQGTGA. In DNA form, the CDR3 reads TGTGCCAGCAGCTTCGGACAGGGGGCAGATCAGCCCCAGCATTTT. Protein sequence: CASSFGQGADQPQHF.